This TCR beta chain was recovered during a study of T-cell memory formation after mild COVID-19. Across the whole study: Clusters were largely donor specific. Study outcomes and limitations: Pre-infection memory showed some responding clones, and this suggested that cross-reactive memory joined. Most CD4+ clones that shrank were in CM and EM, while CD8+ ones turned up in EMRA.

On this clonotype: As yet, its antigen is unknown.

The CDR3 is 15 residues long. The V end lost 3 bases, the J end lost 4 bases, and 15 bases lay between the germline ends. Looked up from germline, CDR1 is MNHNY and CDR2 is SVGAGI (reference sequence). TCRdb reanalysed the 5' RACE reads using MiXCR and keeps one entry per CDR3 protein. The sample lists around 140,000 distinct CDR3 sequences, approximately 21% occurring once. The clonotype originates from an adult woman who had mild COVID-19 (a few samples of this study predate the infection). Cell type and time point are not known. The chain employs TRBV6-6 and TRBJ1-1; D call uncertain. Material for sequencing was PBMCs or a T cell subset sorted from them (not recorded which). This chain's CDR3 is CASSYESGRATEAFF. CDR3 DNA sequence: TGTGCCAGCAGTTATGAGTCGGGAAGGGCCACTGAAGCTTTCTTT.